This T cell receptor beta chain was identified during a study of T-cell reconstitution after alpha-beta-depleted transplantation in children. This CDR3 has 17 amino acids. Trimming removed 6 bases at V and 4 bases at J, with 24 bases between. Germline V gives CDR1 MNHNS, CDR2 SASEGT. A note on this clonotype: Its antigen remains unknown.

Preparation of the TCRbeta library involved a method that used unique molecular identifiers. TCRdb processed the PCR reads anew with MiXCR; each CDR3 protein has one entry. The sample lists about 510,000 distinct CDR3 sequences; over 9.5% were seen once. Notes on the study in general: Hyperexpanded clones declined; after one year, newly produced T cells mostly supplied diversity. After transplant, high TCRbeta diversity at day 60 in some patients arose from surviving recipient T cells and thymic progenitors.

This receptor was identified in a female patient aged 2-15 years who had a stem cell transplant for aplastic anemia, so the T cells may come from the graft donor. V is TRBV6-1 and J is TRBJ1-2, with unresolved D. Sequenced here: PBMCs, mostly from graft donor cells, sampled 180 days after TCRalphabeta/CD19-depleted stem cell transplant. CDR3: CASSHRRAEQTGYGYTF. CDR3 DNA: TGTGCCAGCAGCCACCGAAGGGCTGAGCAAACGGGCTATGGCTACACCTTC.